Listed below are T cell receptor beta chains from one sample, sequenced in a study of shared clonotypes between healthy human individuals. The table came from immunoSEQ multiplex PCR; TCRdb's copy has only in-frame clones and leaves some out. The sample holds 1.5 million to 2.5 million clones, around 96% seen once. Sequenced material: naive CD8+ T cells sorted from blood. These receptors all stem from a man between 18 and 29 years old in good health. The CDR3 runs from the conserved cysteine through the conserved F or W. The D gene is left open where the match is weak. Clone size appears in some rows only: once, few, many, or a class for an expanded clone.

V gene	J gene	clone size	D gene	CDR3 protein
TRBV7-2	TRBJ2-7	.	.	CASSLTDGIYEQYF
TRBV9	TRBJ1-5	.	TRBD1	CASSNRDRVHNQPQHF
TRBV4-3	TRBJ1-5	.	.	CASSWNRDLGQPQHF
TRBV11-2	TRBJ1-2	.	.	CASSLVTTGLGGYTF
TRBV19	TRBJ1-2	.	.	CASSYPEGDYGYTF
TRBV6-5	TRBJ1-1	.	.	CASSYLLSLGTEAFF
TRBV7-6	TRBJ2-3	.	.	CASSPTLQRDTQYF
TRBV29-1	TRBJ1-2	.	.	CSELTLAEGYTF
TRBV28	TRBJ2-1	.	.	CASRAGHRNSYNEQFF
TRBV18	TRBJ2-1	.	.	CASSPYDGHEQFF
TRBV6-5	TRBJ2-1	once	TRBD2	CASSYSLAGYNEQFF
TRBV4-1	TRBJ1-2	.	.	CASSSDPSASNGYTF
TRBV4-3	TRBJ2-3	.	.	CASSQDETPAADTQYF
TRBV9	TRBJ2-2	.	TRBD2	CASSPRTSGTGELFF
TRBV7-9	TRBJ2-5	.	.	CASSTMGQETQYF
TRBV2	TRBJ1-2	.	.	CASRTVDGYTF
TRBV5-1	TRBJ2-7	.	.	CASSLALGGYEQYF
TRBV4-3	TRBJ1-1	.	.	CASSLGPGAEDTEAFF
TRBV7-2	TRBJ2-7	.	.	CASSLATEGEGYEQYF
TRBV7-9	TRBJ1-5	.	.	CASSLGGGAQPQHF
TRBV4-1	TRBJ2-1	.	.	CASSDAYYGFDNEQFF
TRBV28	TRBJ2-7	.	.	CASSHNDGTLYEQYF
TRBV27	TRBJ1-1	.	TRBD1	CASSFSQGEADTEAFF
TRBV6-6	TRBJ1-4	.	.	CASSYPEPNEKLFF
TRBV7-7	TRBJ2-2	.	.	CASSSSGSGELFF
TRBV4-1	TRBJ1-1	.	TRBD1	CASTYTGQRANTEAFF
TRBV5-1	TRBJ2-4	.	.	CASSAWGEENIQYF
TRBV4-1	TRBJ2-6	.	TRBD1	CASSQETGQYYVSGANVLTF
TRBV19	TRBJ1-2	.	.	CASSILANYGYTF
TRBV4-1	TRBJ2-1	.	TRBD2	CASSARLAQEQFF
TRBV5-4	TRBJ1-5	.	.	CASSLEPGLYQPQHF
TRBV4-1	TRBJ2-7	.	.	CASSQVGLYEQYF
TRBV9	TRBJ2-5	.	TRBD2	CASSVEGTNQETQYF
TRBV27	TRBJ2-7	.	.	CASRNPGDEQYF
TRBV13	TRBJ1-3	.	.	CASSPQVPSGNTIYF
TRBV5-4	TRBJ2-2	.	TRBD2	CASSLELAGPNTGELFF
TRBV6-6	TRBJ1-5	.	.	CASLEPWGLNQPQHF
TRBV5-1	TRBJ2-1	.	TRBD2	CASSLTSGRPSDNEQFF
TRBV9	TRBJ1-1	.	.	CASSAGGARTEAFF
TRBV6-6	TRBJ2-1	once	TRBD2	CATTLADSYNEQFF
TRBV27	TRBJ1-5	.	.	CASSNFRSNQPQHF
TRBV7-6	TRBJ2-1	.	TRBD1	CASSRTGGEQFF
TRBV28	TRBJ2-5	.	.	CASSPEWGAETQYF
TRBV7-7	TRBJ1-4	.	.	CASSLAEGEKLFF
TRBV13	TRBJ1-3	.	.	CASSFTGGHTGNTIYF
TRBV19	TRBJ2-7	few	.	CASSMGLYLYEQYF
TRBV7-6	TRBJ2-1	.	.	CASSFLEGGRGEQFF
TRBV7-7	TRBJ2-5	.	.	CASSKARDMEETQYF
TRBV5-6	TRBJ2-5	.	TRBD2	CASSHLTSGGGEETQYF
TRBV7-4	TRBJ1-5	few	.	CASSLGTHSNQPQHF
TRBV5-4	TRBJ2-7	.	TRBD2	CASSSPLAGGGEQYF
TRBV10-3	TRBJ2-3	.	TRBD1	CAISAEDRTDTDTQYF